This T cell receptor (beta chain) was retrieved from a study of PD-1 blockade in classical Hodgkin lymphoma. Study-level results: Complete responders entered with baseline diversity on par with newly diagnosed patients, the results showed. Baseline TCR diversity was reportedly lower in newly diagnosed patients than healthy donors.

With 0 bases removed from V and 2 bases from J, the gap between germline ends came to 10 bases. Per germline, CDR1 LGHNA and CDR2 YSLEER. CDR3 length: 15 residues. This sample's time point: cycle 4 day 1 (C4D1), after 6 weeks of nivolumab. No patient escaped relapse after autologous stem cell transplantation, and brentuximab vedotin exposure varied. This clone has more than one count but fewer than ten. The antigen is unknown. Sequencing used immunoSEQ multiplex PCR; TCRdb keeps in-frame clones, though not all of them. The table records approximately 44,000 clones, around 69% of them present only once.

V is TRBV4-3 and J is TRBJ1-1; D is unresolved. The sample consisted of peripheral blood mononuclear cells (PBMCs), taken before the fourth cycle of nivolumab. The receptor was derived from a human donor with classical Hodgkin lymphoma. In nucleotides, the CDR3 is TGCGCCAGCAGCCAAGATGGGATCGGTAACACTGAAGCTTTCTTT. It translates to CASSQDGIGNTEAFF.